This paragraph reports one TCR beta chain. The data stem from a study of T cell changes during pregnancy in multiple sclerosis. TCRdb's table, derived via immunoSEQ multiplex PCR, lists solely in-frame clones and lacks some. The sample contains roughly 20,000 clones, approximately 89% of which appear only once. The CDR3 totals 14 residues. The V end lost 4 bases, the J end lost 0 bases, and 8 bases lay between the germline ends. From germline, CDR1 is SGDLS and CDR2 YYNGEE. The sample in question was CD4+ T cells from peripheral blood mononuclear cells, obtained in the third trimester of pregnancy. The chain carries TRBV9 and TRBJ2-1, with a tentative D call TRBD2 (6 bases). This TCR was recovered from a female donor with multiple sclerosis, enrolled in a pregnancy study. The CDR3 region is CASSRGSSYNEQFF. The CDR3 DNA follows: TGTGCCAGCAGCCGGGGGAGCTCCTACAATGAGCAGTTCTTC.